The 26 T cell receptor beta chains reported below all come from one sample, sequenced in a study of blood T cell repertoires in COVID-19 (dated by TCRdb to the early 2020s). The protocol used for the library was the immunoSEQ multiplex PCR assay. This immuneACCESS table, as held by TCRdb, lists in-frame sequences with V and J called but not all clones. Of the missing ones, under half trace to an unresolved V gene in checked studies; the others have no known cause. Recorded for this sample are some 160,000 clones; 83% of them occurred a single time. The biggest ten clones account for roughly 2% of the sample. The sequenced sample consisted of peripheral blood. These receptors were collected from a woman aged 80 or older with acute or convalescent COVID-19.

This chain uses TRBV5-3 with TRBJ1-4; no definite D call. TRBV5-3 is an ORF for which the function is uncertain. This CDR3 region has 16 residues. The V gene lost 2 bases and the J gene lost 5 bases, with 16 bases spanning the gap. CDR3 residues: CARSFNTTVPNEKLFF. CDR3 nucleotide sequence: TGTGCCAGAAGCTTCAATACAACAGTGCCGAATGAAAAACTGTTTTTT.

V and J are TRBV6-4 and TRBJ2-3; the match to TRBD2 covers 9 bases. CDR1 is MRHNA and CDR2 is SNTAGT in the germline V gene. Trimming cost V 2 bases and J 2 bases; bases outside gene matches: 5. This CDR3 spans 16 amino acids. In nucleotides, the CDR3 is TGTGCCAGCAGTGACCTCGGCGGGGGGGTCACAGATACGCAGTATTTT. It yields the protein CASSDLGGGVTDTQYF.

DNA of the CDR3: TGCGCCAGCAGCCGGACAGGGGAATATGGCTACACCTTC. Translated: CASSRTGEYGYTF. This chain uses TRBV5-1 with TRBJ1-2; 9 bases are a match to TRBD1. Looked up from germline, CDR1 is SGHRS and CDR2 is YFSETQ. The junction had 3 bases not matched to a gene; V was cut back by 4 bases and J by 5 bases. CDR3 length: 13 amino acids.

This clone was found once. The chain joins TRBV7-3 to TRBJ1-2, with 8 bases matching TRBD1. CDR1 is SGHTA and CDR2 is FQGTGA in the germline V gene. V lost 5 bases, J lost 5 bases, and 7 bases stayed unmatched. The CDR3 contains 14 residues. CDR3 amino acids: CASSPGGRTYGYTF. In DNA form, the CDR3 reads TGTGCCAGCAGCCCAGGGGGCAGGACTTATGGCTACACCTTC.

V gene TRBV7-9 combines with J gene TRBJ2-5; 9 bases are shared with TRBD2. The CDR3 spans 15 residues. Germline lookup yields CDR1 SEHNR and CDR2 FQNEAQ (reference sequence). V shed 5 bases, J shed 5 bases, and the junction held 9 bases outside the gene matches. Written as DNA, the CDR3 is TGTGCCAGCAGCGGGGGTAGCGGGAGTAGGGAGACCCAGTACTTC. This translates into CASSGGSGSRETQYF.

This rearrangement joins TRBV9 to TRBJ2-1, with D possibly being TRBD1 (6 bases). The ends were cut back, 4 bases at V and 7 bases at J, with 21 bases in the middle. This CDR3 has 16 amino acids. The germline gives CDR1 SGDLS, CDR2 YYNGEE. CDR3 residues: CASSLEPRGGWNEQFF. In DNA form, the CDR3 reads TGTGCCAGCAGCCTAGAGCCTAGAGGGGGTTGGAATGAGCAGTTCTTC.

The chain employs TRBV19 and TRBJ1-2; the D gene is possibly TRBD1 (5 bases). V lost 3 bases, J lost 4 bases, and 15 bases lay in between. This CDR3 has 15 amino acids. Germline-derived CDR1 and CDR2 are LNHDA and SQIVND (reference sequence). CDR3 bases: TGTGCCAGTAGTATTAATCGGCAGGGCGGCTATGGCTACACCTTC. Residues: CASSINRQGGYGYTF.

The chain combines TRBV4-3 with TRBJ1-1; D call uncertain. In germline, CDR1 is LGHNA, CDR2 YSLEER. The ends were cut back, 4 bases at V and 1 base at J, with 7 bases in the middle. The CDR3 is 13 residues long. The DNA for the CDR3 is TGCGCCAGCAGCCTTAGTCGGAACACTGAAGCTTTCTTT. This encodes CASSLSRNTEAFF.

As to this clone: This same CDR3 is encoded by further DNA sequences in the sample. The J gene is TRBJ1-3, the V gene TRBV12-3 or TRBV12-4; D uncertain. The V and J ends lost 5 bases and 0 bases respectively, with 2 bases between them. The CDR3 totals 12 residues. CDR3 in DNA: TGTGCCAGCAGTCGCTCTGGAAACACCATATATTTT. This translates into CASSRSGNTIYF.

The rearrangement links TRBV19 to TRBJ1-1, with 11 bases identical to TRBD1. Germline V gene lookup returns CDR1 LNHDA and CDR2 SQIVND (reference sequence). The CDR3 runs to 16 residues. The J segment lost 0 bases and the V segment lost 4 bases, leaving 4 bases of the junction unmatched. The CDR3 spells CASSTGTGGLNTEAFF. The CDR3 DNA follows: TGTGCCAGTAGTACTGGGACAGGGGGGCTGAACACTGAAGCTTTCTTT.

The CDR3 loop reads CASSIGGSSYEQYF. DNA of the CDR3: TGTGCCAGCAGCATTGGAGGGAGCTCCTACGAGCAGTACTTC. The V and J genes are TRBV7-9 and TRBJ2-7; possible D gene TRBD2, 6 bases. Per germline, CDR1 SEHNR and CDR2 FQNEAQ (reference sequence). CDR3 size: 14 residues. Trimming left V 5 bases short and J 0 bases short, with 11 bases between.

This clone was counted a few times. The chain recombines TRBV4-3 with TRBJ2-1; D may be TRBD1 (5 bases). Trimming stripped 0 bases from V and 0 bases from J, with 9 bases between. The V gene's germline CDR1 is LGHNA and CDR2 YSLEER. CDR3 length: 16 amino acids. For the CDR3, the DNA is TGCGCCAGCAGCCAAGAGTTTGGGGCCTCCTACAATGAGCAGTTCTTC. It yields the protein CASSQEFGASYNEQFF.

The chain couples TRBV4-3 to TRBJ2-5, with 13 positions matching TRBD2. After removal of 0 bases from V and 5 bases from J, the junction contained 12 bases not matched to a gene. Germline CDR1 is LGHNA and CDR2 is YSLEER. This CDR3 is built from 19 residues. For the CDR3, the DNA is TGCGCCAGCAGCCAAGATTTACTAGCGGGGGGGACGGACAGGGAGACCCAGTACTTC. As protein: CASSQDLLAGGTDRETQYF.

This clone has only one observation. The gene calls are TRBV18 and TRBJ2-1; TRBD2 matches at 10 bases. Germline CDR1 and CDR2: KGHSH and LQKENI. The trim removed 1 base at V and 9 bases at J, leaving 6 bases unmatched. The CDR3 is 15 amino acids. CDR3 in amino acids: CASSPLLAGEGEQFF. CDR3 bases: TGTGCCAGCTCACCACTCCTAGCGGGAGAAGGTGAGCAGTTCTTC.

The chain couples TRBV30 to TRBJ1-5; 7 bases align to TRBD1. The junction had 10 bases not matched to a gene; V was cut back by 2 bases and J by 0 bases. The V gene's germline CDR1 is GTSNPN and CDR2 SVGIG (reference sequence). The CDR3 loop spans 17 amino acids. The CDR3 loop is CAWSLRQGSNSNQPQHF. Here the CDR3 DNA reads TGTGCCTGGAGTCTAAGACAGGGATCTAATAGCAATCAGCCCCAGCATTTT.

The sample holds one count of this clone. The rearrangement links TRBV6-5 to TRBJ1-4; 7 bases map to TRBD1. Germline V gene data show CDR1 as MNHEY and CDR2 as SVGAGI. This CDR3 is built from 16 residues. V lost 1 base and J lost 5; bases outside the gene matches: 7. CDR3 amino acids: CASSYLGQPKNEKLFF. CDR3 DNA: TGTGCCAGCAGTTACTTGGGACAGCCAAAGAATGAAAAACTGTTTTTT.

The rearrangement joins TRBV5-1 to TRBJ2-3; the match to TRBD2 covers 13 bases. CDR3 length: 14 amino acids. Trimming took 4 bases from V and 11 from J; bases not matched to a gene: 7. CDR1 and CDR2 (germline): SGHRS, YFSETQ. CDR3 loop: CASSPGLAGVRQYF. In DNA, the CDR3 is TGCGCCAGCAGCCCTGGACTAGCGGGGGTAAGGCAGTATTTT.

The CDR3 protein is CASSFKAEGETQYF. For the CDR3, the DNA is TGTGCCAGCAGCTTTAAGGCTGAGGGAGAGACCCAGTACTTC. This sequence joins TRBV12-1 and TRBJ2-5; the table's D call TRBD2 went unverified against the DNA. TRBV12-1 is a pseudogene. CDR3 size: 14 residues.

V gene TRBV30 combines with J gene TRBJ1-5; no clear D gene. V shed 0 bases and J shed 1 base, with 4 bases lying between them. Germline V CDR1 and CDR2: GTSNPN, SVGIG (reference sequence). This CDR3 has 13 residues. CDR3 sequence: CAWSVHSNQPQHF. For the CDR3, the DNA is TGTGCCTGGAGTGTACACAGCAATCAGCCCCAGCATTTT.

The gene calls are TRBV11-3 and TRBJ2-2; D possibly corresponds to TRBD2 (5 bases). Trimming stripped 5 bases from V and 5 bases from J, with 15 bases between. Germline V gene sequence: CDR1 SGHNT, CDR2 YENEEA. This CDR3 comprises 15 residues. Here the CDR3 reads CASSPAGGLTGELFF. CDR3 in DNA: TGTGCCAGCAGCCCCGCAGGAGGATTGACCGGGGAGCTGTTTTTT.

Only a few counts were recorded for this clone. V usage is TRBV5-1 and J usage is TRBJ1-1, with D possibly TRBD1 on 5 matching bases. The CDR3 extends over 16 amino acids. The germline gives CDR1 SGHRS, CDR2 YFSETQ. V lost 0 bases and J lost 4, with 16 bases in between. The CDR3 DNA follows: TGCGCCAGCAGCTTGGCACCGAACACGGGGGGCACTGAAGCTTTCTTT. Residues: CASSLAPNTGGTEAFF.

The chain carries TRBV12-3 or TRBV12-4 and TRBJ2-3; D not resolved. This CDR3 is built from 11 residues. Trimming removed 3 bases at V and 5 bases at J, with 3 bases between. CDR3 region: CASSFGDTQYF. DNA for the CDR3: TGTGCCAGCAGTTTCGGAGATACGCAGTATTTT.

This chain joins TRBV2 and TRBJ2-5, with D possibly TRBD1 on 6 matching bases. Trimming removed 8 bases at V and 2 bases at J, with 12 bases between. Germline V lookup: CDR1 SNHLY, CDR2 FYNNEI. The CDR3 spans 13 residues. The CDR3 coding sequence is TGTGCCAGCGTGGGGACACTTCAAGAGACCCAGTACTTC. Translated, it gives CASVGTLQETQYF.

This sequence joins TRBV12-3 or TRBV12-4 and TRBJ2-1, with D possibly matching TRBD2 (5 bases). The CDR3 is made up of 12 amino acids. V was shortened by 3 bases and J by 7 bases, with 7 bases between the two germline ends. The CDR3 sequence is CASSFGVNEQFF. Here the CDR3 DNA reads TGTGCCAGCAGTTTCGGGGTTAATGAGCAGTTCTTC.

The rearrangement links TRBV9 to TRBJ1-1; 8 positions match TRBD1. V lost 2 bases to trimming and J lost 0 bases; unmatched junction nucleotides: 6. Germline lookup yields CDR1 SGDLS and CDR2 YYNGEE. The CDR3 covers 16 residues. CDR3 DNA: TGTGCCAGCAGCGTGCTACAGGGGGGGTTGAACACTGAAGCTTTCTTT. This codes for CASSVLQGGLNTEAFF.

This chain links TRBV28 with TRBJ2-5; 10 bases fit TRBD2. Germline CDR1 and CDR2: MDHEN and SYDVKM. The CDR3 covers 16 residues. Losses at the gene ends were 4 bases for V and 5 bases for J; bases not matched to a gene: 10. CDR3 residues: CASSSLAGTTGETQYF. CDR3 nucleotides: TGTGCCAGCAGTTCACTAGCGGGGACAACCGGGGAGACCCAGTACTTC.